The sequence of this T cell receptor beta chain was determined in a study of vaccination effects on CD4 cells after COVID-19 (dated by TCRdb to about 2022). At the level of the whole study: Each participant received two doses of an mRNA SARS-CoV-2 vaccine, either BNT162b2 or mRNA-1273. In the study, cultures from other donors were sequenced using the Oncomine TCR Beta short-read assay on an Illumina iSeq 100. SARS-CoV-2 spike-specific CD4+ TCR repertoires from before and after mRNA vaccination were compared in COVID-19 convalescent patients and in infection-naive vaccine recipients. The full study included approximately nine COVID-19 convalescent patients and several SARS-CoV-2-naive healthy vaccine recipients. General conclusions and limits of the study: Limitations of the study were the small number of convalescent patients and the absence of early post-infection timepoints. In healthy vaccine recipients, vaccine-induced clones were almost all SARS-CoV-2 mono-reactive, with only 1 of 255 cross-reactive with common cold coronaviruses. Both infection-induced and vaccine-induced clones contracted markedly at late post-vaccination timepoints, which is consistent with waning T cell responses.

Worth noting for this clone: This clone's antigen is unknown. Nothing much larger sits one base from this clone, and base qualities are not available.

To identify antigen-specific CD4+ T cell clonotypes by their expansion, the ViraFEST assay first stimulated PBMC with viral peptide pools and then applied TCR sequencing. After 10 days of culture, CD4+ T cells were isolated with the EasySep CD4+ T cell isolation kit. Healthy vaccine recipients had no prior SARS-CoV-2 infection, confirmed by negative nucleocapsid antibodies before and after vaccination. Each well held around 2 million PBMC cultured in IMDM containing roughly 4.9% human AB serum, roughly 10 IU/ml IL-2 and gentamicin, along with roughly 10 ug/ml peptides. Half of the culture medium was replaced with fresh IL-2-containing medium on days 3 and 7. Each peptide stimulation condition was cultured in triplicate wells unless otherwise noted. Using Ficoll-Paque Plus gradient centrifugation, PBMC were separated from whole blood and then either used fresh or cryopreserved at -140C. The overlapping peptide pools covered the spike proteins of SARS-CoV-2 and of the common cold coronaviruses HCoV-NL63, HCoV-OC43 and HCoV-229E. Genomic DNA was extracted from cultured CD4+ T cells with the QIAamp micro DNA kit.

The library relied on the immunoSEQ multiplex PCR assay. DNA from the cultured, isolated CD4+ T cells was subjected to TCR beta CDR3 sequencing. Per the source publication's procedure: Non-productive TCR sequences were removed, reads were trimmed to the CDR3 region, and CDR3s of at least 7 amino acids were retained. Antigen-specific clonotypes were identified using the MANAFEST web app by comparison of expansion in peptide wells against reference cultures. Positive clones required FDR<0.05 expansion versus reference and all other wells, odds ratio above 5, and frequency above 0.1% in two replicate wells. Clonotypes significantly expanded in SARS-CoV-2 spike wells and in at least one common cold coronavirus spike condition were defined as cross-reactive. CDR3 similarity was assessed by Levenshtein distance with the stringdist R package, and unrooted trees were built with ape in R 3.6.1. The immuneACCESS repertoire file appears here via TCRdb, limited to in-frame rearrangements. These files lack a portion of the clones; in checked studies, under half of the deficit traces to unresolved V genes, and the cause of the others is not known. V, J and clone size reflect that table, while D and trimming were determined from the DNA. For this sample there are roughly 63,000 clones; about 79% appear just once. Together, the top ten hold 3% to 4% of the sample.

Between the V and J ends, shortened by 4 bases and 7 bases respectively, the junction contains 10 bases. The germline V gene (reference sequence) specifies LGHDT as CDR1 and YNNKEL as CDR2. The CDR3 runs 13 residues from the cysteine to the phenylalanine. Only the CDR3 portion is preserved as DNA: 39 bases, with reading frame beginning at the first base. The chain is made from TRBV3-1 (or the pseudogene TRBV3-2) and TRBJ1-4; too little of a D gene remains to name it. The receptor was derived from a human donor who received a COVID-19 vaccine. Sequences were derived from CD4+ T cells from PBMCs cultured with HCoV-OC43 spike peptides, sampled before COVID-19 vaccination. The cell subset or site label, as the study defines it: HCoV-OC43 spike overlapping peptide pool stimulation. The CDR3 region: CASSRGSPEKLFF. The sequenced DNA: TGTGCCAGCAGCCGAGGTAGCCCTGAAAAACTGTTTTTT.